Reported below is one T cell receptor beta chain. Its specificity is unknown. This specimen comes from a study of T cells in narcolepsy. Study-wide findings and caveats: Autoreactive clone sequences were missing from some blood memory CD4+ repertoires. Reportedly, autoreactive clonotypes were serially detected in patients' blood but not controls'. Autoreactive HCRT-specific and TRIB2-specific clonotypes were marked in same-patient CSF-versus-blood CD4+ comparisons.

Germline V gene sequence: CDR1 SGHTA, CDR2 FQGNSA. The CDR3 totals 13 residues. V lost 5 bases and J lost 6, with 14 bases in between. Libraries were prepared by immunoSEQ multiplex PCR; TCRdb keeps only in-frame clonotypes and omits some of them. The table lists 25,000 to 30,000 clones, more than 70% of them singletons, with more than 0.75% in the top ten. V is TRBV7-2 and J is TRBJ2-7; D call uncertain. This receptor was obtained from a human donor in good health. The material sequenced was memory (CD45RA-) CD4+ T cells from blood. This CDR3 is CASSRKDRGEQYF. As DNA, the CDR3 is TGTGCCAGCAGCCGGAAAGATAGAGGCGAGCAGTACTTC.